This entry lists 21 T cell receptor beta chains sequenced from one sample in a study of radiation and T cells in renal cell carcinoma. Sample treatment: treatment-naive control, cytoreductive nephrectomy. Measured with immunoSEQ multiplex PCR; TCRdb has only the in-frame clones, and not every one. The data contain approximately 21,000 clones, around 50% of them singletons. The specimen was tumor tissue, collected from a patient whose treatment was nephrectomy without radiotherapy. The receptors come from a human donor with renal cell carcinoma.

This clone came up a few times. The chain couples TRBV18 to TRBJ1-4; D uncertain. Germline V CDR1 and CDR2: KGHSH, LQKENI. This CDR3 contains 12 residues. V lost 3 bases and J 8 bases, leaving 7 bases between the germline ends. DNA for the CDR3: TGTGCCAGCTCACCCGCTAGGGAAAAACTGTTTTTT. This gives the protein CASSPAREKLFF.

The chain couples TRBV18 to TRBJ2-3; 8 bases line up with TRBD2. Germline loops: CDR1 KGHSH, CDR2 LQKENI. This CDR3 comprises 18 residues. Trimming took 1 base from V and 0 from J; bases not matched to a gene: 9. The DNA for the CDR3 is TGTGCCAGCTCACCACTTGCAACAGCGGGGGTTAGCACAGATACGCAGTATTTT. Protein sequence: CASSPLATAGVSTDTQYF.

This clone was seen more than once but under ten times. The chain combines TRBV2 with TRBJ1-4; 7 nucleotides match TRBD1. V trimming: 6 bases; J trimming: 0 bases; junction bases outside the gene matches: 10. From germline, CDR1 is SNHLY and CDR2 FYNNEI. CDR3 size: 17 residues. CDR3 nucleotides: TGTGCCAGCAGGGTGACAGGGACGAGGGCAACTAATGAAAAACTGTTTTTT. Protein: CASRVTGTRATNEKLFF.

The chain links TRBV29-1 to TRBJ2-5; D might be TRBD2 (5 bases). Trimming left V 5 bases short and J 3 bases short, with 16 bases between. CDR3 length equals 14 residues. CDR1 and CDR2 from the germline V gene are SQVTM and ANQGSEA. This chain's CDR3 is CSVPAEGSEETQYF. CDR3 sequence (DNA): TGCAGCGTTCCCGCTGAGGGCAGTGAAGAGACCCAGTACTTC. The variable domain in full, completed from reference TRBV29-1 and TRBJ2-5, reads SAVISQKPSRDICQRGTSLTIQCQVDSQVTMMFWYRQQPGQSLTLIATANQGSEATYESGFVIDKFPISRPNLTFSTLTVSNMSPEDSSIYLCSVPAEGSEETQYFGPGTRLLVL.

This clone was detected only a few times. CDR3 coding DNA: TGTGCTAGTGCCCGCCAGCAGGGCTCCTATAATTCACCCCTCCACTTT. This gives the protein CASARQQGSYNSPLHF. The chain couples TRBV12-5 to TRBJ1-6; a weak D match, TRBD1 (5 bases). Germline V gene data show CDR1 as LGHNT and CDR2 as FRNRAP. The CDR3 is made up of 16 amino acids. V was clipped by 7 bases and J by 0 bases, with 13 bases between them.

The chain links TRBV6-6 to TRBJ2-5, with D maybe TRBD2 (6 bases). The CDR3 is made up of 15 amino acids. CDR1 and CDR2 (germline): MNHNY, SVGAGI (reference sequence). Between the trimmed V and J ends, which lost 6 bases and 5 bases, there was a span of 19 bases. The CDR3 loop reads CASSYGDRGRETQYF. The CDR3 coding sequence is TGTGCCAGCAGCTACGGGGACCGAGGGAGGGAGACCCAGTACTTC.

This clone was recorded a few times. The J gene is TRBJ2-2, the V gene TRBV11-3, with D perhaps being TRBD1 or TRBD2 (6 bases each). Germline values: CDR1 SGHNT, CDR2 YENEEA. The CDR3 length is 16 residues. Trimming removed 4 bases at V and 0 bases at J, with 12 bases between. CDR3: CASSSGGGTNTGELFF. As DNA, the CDR3 is TGTGCCAGCAGCTCCGGAGGGGGGACGAACACCGGGGAGCTGTTTTTT.

The CDR3 bases are TGTGCCAGCTCCCTCGGGAATATGGAGTGGACTGGAAACACCATATATTTT. Translating it yields CASSLGNMEWTGNTIYF. The rearrangement joins TRBV18 to TRBJ1-3; D not certain. CDR3 length: 17 residues. CDR1 and CDR2 from the germline V gene are KGHSH and LQKENI. The V end lost 6 bases, the J end lost 2 bases, and 20 bases lay between the germline ends.

The chain couples TRBV5-5 to TRBJ1-2; D is possibly TRBD1 (6 bases). The length of the CDR3 is 15 residues. Germline CDR1 and CDR2: SGHKS and YYEKEE (reference sequence). V was trimmed by 0 bases and J by 7 bases, leaving 16 bases between them. In nucleotides, the CDR3 is TGTGCCAGCAGCTTGGAGGGACAAAGTAATTTTGGCTACACCTTC. This gives the protein CASSLEGQSNFGYTF.

This clone showed up just a few times. The chain combines TRBV6-5 with TRBJ2-7; D assignment may be TRBD1 or TRBD2 (5 bases each). The V end lost 9 bases, the J end lost 1 base, and 13 bases lay between the germline ends. CDR1 is MNHEY and CDR2 is SVGAGI in the germline V gene. This CDR3 has 13 amino acids. CDR3 sequence: CASIGTGSYEQYF. In DNA, the CDR3 is TGTGCCAGTATCGGGACGGGTTCCTACGAGCAGTACTTC.

This sequence joins TRBV7-9 and TRBJ1-1; TRBD1 aligns across 8 bases. CDR1 and CDR2 (germline): SEHNR, FQNEAQ (reference sequence). V gave up 3 bases and J gave up 0 bases; unmatched junction bases: 0. The CDR3 covers 14 residues. This CDR3 reads CASSLTGVNTEAFF. Here the CDR3 DNA reads TGTGCCAGCAGCTTGACAGGGGTGAACACTGAAGCTTTCTTT.

This clone came up a few times. The chain recombines TRBV9 with TRBJ1-3; D call uncertain. Germline CDR1 is SGDLS and CDR2 is YYNGEE. This CDR3 comprises 16 residues. The ends were cut back, 0 bases at V and 0 bases at J, with 10 bases in the middle. The CDR3 nucleotides are TGTGCCAGCAGCGTAGGGCAGATGATCTCTGGAAACACCATATATTTT. Residues: CASSVGQMISGNTIYF.

The rearrangement uses TRBV7-2 and TRBJ1-2; 11 bases are a match to TRBD1. Germline-derived CDR1 and CDR2 are SGHTA and FQGNSA. CDR3 length: 14 residues. Trimming removed 5 bases from V and 6 bases from J; junction bases left unmatched: 5. As DNA, the CDR3 is TGTGCCAGCAGCGGGACAGGGGGAATCGATGGCTACACCTTC. It translates to CASSGTGGIDGYTF. The variable domain in full, completed from reference TRBV7-2 and TRBJ1-2, reads GAGVSQSPSNKVTEKGKDVELRCDPISGHTALYWYRQSLGQGLEFLIYFQGNSAPDKSGLPSDRFSAERTGGSVSTLTIQRTQQEDSAVYLCASSGTGGIDGYTFGSGTRLTVV.

The chain couples TRBV6-5 to TRBJ2-4; 10 bases are shared with TRBD1. The CDR3 spans 16 residues. The J segment lost 6 bases and the V segment lost 4 bases, leaving 9 bases of the junction unmatched. Germline assignment: CDR1 MNHEY and CDR2 SVGAGI. The CDR3 loop reads CASSSLSGQGLNIQYF. CDR3 DNA sequence: TGTGCCAGCAGTTCCCTATCGGGACAGGGGCTAAACATTCAGTACTTC.

CDR3 bases: TGTGCCAGCTCACCATTGCTAGGTGAGACCCAGTACTTC. It is translated as CASSPLLGETQYF. The chain carries TRBV18 and TRBJ2-5, with D hard to call. The CDR3 length is 13 residues. V lost 2 bases to trimming and J lost 5 bases, with 9 bases between them. The germline gives CDR1 KGHSH, CDR2 LQKENI.

V usage is TRBV29-1 and J usage is TRBJ2-6; D unclear. The CDR3 is 12 amino acids. From germline, CDR1 is SQVTM and CDR2 ANQGSEA. Deletions cut 6 bases from V and 1 base from J, with 4 bases between. The chain's CDR3 is CSVLSGANVLTF. The DNA of the CDR3 is TGCAGCGTGCTATCTGGGGCCAACGTCCTGACTTTC.

CDR3 region: CASSIGKAYEQYF. CDR3 coding DNA: TGTGCCAGTAGTATTGGTAAGGCCTACGAGCAGTACTTC. The V gene is TRBV19, the J gene TRBJ2-7; D call uncertain. CDR1 is LNHDA, CDR2 SQIVND, per germline (reference sequence). Trimming shortened V by 3 bases and J by 2 bases, and 8 bases separated the two germline ends. There are 13 residues in the CDR3.

The rearrangement links TRBV2 to TRBJ2-1, with 9 bases fitting TRBD1. V lost 6 bases to trimming and J lost 12 bases; unmatched junction nucleotides: 3. The CDR3 has 11 residues. CDR1 and CDR2 (germline): SNHLY, FYNNEI. CDR3 sequence reads: CASRRGQGQFF. The CDR3 DNA follows: TGTGCCAGCAGGCGGGGACAGGGGCAGTTCTTC. Complete variable domain (other parts from reference TRBV2 and TRBJ2-1): EPEVTQTPSHQVTQMGQEVILRCVPISNHLYFYWYRQILGQKVEFLVSFYNNEISEKSEIFDDQFSVERPDGSNFTLKIRSTKLEDSAMYFCASRRGQGQFFGPGTRLTVL.

In DNA, the CDR3 is TGTGCCAGTAGTATAGGGGGGGCCGGGGAGCTGTTTTTT. Its protein product is CASSIGGAGELFF. The chain carries TRBV19 and TRBJ2-2, with D possibly being TRBD2 (6 bases). The germline V gene has CDR1 LNHDA and CDR2 SQIVND (reference sequence). The V end was cut by 1 base, the J end by 6 bases, with 6 bases between. The CDR3 runs to 13 residues.

The chain combines TRBV6-1 with TRBJ2-5; D gene ambiguous. Germline values: CDR1 MNHNS, CDR2 SASEGT. The CDR3 runs to 13 residues. Trimming shortened V by 6 bases and J by 4 bases, and 12 bases separated the two germline ends. CDR3 region: CASRGIAGETQYF. The CDR3 bases are TGTGCCAGCAGGGGGATAGCTGGAGAGACCCAGTACTTC.

The J gene is TRBJ2-7, the V gene TRBV5-6, with a possible D match to TRBD1 (6 bases). Germline lookup yields CDR1 SGHDT and CDR2 YYEEEE. The CDR3 loop spans 15 amino acids. Trimming stripped 4 bases from V and 0 bases from J, with 14 bases between. The CDR3 bases are TGTGCCAGCAGCAAACTGGGACATCTCTCCTACGAGCAGTACTTC. As protein: CASSKLGHLSYEQYF.